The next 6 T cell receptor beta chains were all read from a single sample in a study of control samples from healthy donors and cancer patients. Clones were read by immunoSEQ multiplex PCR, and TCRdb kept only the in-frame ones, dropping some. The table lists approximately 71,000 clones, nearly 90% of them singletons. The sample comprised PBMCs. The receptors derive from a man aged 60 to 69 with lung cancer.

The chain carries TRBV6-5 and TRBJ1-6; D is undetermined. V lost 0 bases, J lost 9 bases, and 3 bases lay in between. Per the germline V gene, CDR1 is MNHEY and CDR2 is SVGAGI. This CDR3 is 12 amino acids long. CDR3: CASSYSSSPLHF. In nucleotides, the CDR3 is TGTGCCAGCAGTTACTCGAGTTCACCCCTCCACTTT.

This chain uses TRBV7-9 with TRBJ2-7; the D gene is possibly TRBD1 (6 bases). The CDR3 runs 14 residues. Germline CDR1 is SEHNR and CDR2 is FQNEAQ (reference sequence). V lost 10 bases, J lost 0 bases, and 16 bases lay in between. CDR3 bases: TGTGCCATCATGGCAGGGGTCAACTCCTACGAGCAGTACTTC. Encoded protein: CAIMAGVNSYEQYF.

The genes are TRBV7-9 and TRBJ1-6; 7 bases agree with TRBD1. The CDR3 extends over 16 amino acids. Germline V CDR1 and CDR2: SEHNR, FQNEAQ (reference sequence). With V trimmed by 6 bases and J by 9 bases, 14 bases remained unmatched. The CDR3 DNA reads TGTGCCAGCAGATCCAGGGGGAACCGACAGGGTTCACCCCTCCACTTT. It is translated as CASRSRGNRQGSPLHF.

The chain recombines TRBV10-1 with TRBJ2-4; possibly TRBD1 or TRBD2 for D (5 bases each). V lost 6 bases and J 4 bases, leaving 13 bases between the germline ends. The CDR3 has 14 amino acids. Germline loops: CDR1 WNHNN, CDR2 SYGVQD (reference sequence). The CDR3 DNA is TGCGCCAGCAGCGATTCAGAGGGGAAAAACATTCAGTACTTC. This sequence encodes CASSDSEGKNIQYF.

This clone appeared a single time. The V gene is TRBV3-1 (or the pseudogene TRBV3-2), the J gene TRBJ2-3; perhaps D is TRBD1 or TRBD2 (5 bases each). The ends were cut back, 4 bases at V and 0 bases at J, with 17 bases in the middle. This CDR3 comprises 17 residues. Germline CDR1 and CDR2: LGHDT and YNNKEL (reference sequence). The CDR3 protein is CASSPYGDGTSTDTQYF. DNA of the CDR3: TGTGCCAGCAGCCCCTACGGGGACGGAACTAGCACAGATACGCAGTATTTT.

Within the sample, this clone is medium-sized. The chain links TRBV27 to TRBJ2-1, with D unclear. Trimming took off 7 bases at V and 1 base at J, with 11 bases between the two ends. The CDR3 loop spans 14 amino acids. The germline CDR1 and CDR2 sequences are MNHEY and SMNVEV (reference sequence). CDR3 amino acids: CASTRPNSYNEQFF. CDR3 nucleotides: TGTGCCAGCACCCGGCCTAATTCCTACAATGAGCAGTTCTTC.